This paragraph reports one T cell receptor beta chain. Its antigen is not known. These data belong to a study of shared clonotypes between healthy human individuals. Profiling relied on immunoSEQ multiplex PCR, and the TCRdb table lists in-frame clones only, not all of them. The sample lists millions of clones; 85% to 95% were seen once. Germline CDR1 and CDR2: SEHNR and FQNEAQ (reference sequence). Unmatched junction bases numbered 8, after V lost 2 bases and J lost 0 bases. CDR3 length equals 18 residues. Findings and limits, study-wide: Only blood samples were collected, and tissue repertoires likely differ. Sequencing of the sorted subsets was shown by rarefaction to be incomplete despite large depth.

This receptor was taken from a man aged 18 to 30 in good health. Sequenced input: naive CD4+ T cells sorted from blood. Subset specified: CD45RA+ positively selected. V is TRBV7-9 and J is TRBJ2-1; 9 bases agree with TRBD1. The CDR3 spells CASSLQQGAFSSYNEQFF. Written as DNA, the CDR3 is TGTGCCAGCAGCTTACAACAGGGGGCCTTTAGCTCCTACAATGAGCAGTTCTTC.